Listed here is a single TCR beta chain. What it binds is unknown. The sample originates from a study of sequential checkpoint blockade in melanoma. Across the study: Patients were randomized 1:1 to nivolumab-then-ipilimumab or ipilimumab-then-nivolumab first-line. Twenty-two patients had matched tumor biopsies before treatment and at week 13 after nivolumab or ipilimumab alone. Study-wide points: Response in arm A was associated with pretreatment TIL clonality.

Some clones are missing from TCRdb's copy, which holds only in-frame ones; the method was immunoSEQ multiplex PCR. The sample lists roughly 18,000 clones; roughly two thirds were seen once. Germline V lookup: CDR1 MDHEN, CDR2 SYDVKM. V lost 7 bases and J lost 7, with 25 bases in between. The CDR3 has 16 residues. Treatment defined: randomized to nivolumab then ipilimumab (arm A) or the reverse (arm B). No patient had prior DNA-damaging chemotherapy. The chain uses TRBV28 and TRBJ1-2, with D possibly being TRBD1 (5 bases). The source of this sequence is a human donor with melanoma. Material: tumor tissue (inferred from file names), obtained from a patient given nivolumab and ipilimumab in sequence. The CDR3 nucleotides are TGTGCCAGCACACCCACCCCGGGGCACTTGAGAGGTGGCTACACCTTC. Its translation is CASTPTPGHLRGGYTF.